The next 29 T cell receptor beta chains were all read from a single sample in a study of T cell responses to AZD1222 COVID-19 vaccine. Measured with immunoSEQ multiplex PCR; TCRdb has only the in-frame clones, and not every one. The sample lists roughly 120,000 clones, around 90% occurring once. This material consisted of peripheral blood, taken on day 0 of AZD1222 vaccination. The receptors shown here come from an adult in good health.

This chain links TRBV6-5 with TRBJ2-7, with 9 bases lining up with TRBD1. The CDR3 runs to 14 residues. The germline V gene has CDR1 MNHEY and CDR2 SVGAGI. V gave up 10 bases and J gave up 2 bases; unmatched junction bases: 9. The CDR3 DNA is TGTGCCACCGGAACAGGGGGCTCTACCTACGAGCAGTACTTC. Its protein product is CATGTGGSTYEQYF.

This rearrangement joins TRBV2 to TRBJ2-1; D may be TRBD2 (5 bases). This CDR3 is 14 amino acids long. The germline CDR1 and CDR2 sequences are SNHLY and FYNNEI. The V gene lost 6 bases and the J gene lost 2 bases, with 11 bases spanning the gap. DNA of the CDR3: TGTGCCAGCAGCCTTCGGGGAACCTACAATGAGCAGTTCTTC. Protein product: CASSLRGTYNEQFF.

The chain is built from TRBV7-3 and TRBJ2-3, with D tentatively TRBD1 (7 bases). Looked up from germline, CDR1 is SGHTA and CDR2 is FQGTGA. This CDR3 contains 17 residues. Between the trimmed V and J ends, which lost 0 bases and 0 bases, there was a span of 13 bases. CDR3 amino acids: CASSLTRDSSSTDTQYF. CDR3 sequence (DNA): TGTGCCAGCAGCTTAACGCGGGACAGCTCTAGCACAGATACGCAGTATTTT.

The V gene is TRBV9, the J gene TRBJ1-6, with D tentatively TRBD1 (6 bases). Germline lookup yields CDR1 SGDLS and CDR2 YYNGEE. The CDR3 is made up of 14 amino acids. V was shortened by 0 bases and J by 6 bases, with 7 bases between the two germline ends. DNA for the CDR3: TGTGCCAGCAGCGTAGGGACAGCTAATTCACCCCTCCACTTT. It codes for CASSVGTANSPLHF.

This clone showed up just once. CDR3 sequence reads: CASSKQGFNTEAFF. In nucleotides, the CDR3 is TGTGCCAGTAGTAAGCAGGGATTCAACACTGAAGCTTTCTTT. The chain combines TRBV19 with TRBJ1-1; the D gene is possibly TRBD1 (5 bases). V lost 4 bases, J lost 2 bases, and 11 bases lay in between. CDR3 size: 14 residues. The V gene's germline CDR1 is LNHDA and CDR2 SQIVND (reference sequence). The full variable domain, in which reference TRBV19 and TRBJ1-1 provide the parts outside the CDR3, is DGGITQSPKYLFRKEGQNVTLSCEQNLNHDAMYWYRQDPGQGLRLIYYSQIVNDFQKGDIAEGYSVSREKKESFPLTVTSAQKNPTAFYLCASSKQGFNTEAFFGQGTRLTVV.

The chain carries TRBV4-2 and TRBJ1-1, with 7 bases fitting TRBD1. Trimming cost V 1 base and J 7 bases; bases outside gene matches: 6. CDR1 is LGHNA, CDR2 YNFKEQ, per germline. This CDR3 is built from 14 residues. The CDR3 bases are TGTGCCAGCAGCCAAGGGCAGGGGGTCAATGAAGCTTTCTTT. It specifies CASSQGQGVNEAFF.

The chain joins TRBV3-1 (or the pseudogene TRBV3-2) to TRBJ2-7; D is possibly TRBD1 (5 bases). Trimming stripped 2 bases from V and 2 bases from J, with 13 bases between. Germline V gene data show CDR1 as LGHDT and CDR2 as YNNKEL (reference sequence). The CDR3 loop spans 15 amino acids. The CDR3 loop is CASSQMGRATYEQYF. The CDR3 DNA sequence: TGTGCCAGCAGCCAAATGGGCAGGGCAACCTACGAGCAGTACTTC.

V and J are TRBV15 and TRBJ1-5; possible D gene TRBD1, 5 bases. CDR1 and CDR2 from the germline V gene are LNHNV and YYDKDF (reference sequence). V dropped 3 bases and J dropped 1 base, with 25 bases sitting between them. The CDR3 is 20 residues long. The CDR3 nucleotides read TGTGCCACCAGCAGGAATGCCTCCAGAGGCAGGGATTTAAGCAATCAGCCCCAGCATTTT. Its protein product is CATSRNASRGRDLSNQPQHF. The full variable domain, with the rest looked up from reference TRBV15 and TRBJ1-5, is DAMVIQNPRYQVTQFGKPVTLSCSQTLNHNVMYWYQQKSSQAPKLLFHYYDKDFNNEADTPDNFQSRRPNTSFCFLDIRSPGLGDTAMYLCATSRNASRGRDLSNQPQHFGDGTRLSIL.

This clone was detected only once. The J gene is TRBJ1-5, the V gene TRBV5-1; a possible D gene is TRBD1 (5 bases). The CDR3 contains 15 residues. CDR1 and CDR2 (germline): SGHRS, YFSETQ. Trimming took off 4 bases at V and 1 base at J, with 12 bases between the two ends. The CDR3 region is CASSKLGGSNQPQHF. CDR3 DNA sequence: TGCGCCAGCAGCAAACTCGGGGGGAGCAATCAGCCCCAGCATTTT.

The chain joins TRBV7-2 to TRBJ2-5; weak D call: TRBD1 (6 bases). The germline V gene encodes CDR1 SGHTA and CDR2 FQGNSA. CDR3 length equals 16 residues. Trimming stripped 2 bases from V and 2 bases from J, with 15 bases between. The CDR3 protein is CASSLTTGFGQETQYF. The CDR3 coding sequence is TGTGCCAGCAGCTTAACGACAGGTTTCGGGCAAGAGACCCAGTACTTC.

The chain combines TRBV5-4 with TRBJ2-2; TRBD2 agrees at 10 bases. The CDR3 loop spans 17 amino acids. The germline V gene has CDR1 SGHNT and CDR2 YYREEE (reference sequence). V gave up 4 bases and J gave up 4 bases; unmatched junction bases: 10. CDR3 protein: CASSPPGLAVRTGELFF. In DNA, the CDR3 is TGTGCCAGCAGCCCGCCCGGACTAGCGGTTCGCACCGGGGAGCTGTTTTTT.

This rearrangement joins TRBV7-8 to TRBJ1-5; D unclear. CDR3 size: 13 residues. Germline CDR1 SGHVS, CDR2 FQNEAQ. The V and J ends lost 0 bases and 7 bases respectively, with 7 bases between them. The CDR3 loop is CASSLAGKQPQHF. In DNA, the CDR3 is TGTGCCAGCAGCTTAGCGGGGAAACAGCCCCAGCATTTT.

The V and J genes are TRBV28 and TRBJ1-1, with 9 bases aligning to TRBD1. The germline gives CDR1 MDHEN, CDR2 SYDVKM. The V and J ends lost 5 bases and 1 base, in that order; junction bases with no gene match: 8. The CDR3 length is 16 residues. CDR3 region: CASSPSGQGWNTEAFF. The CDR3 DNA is TGTGCCAGCAGTCCATCGGGACAGGGCTGGAACACTGAAGCTTTCTTT.

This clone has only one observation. The CDR3 region is CASSPERGTNEKLFF. CDR3 sequence (DNA): TGTGCCAGCAGCCCTGAGAGGGGAACTAATGAAAAACTGTTTTTT. V and J are TRBV7-8 and TRBJ1-4; D is possibly TRBD1 (5 bases). The CDR3 covers 15 residues. The germline V gene has CDR1 SGHVS and CDR2 FQNEAQ. V was shortened by 5 bases and J by 1 base, with 11 bases between the two germline ends.

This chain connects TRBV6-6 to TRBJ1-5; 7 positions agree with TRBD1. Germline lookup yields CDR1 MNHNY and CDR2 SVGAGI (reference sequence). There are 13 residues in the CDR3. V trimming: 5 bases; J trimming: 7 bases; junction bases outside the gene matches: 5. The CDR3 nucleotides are TGTGCCAGCAGTAAAACAGGGGACCAGCCCCAGCATTTT. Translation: CASSKTGDQPQHF.

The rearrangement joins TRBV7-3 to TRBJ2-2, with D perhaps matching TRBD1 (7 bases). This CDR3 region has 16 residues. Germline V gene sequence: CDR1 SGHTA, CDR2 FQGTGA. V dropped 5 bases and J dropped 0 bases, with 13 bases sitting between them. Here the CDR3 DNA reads TGTGCCAGCAGCCTAGCAGGGGGGACGAACACCGGGGAGCTGTTTTTT. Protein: CASSLAGGTNTGELFF.

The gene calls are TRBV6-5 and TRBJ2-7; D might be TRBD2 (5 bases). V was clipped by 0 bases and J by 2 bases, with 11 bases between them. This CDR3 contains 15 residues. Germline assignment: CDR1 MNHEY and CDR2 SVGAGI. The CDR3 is CASSYSRLGAYEQYF. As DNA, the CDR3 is TGTGCCAGCAGTTACTCGAGACTGGGAGCCTACGAGCAGTACTTC.

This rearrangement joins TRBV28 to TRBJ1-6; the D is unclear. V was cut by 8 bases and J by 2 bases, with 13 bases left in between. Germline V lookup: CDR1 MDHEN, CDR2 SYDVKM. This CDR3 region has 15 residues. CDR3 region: CASRLTDTYNSPLHF. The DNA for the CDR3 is TGTGCCAGCCGGTTGACGGATACCTATAATTCACCCCTCCACTTT.

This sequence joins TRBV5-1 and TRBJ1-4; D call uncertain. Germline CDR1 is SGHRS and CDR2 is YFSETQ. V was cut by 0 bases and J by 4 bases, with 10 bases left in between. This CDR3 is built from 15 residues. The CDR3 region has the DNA TGCGCCAGCAGCTTGGCACGGGGATTTAATGAAAAACTGTTTTTT. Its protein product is CASSLARGFNEKLFF. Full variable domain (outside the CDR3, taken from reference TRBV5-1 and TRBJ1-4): KAGVTQTPRYLIKTRGQQVTLSCSPISGHRSVSWYQQTPGQGLQFLFEYFSETQRNKGNFPGRFSGRQFSNSRSEMNVSTLELGDSALYLCASSLARGFNEKLFFGSGTQLSVL.

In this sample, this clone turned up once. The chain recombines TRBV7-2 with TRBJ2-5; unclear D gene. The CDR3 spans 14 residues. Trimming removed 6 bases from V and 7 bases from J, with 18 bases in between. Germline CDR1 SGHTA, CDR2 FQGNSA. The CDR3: CASSRNSEMVTQYF. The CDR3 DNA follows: TGTGCCAGCAGTCGAAACAGTGAGATGGTGACCCAGTACTTC.

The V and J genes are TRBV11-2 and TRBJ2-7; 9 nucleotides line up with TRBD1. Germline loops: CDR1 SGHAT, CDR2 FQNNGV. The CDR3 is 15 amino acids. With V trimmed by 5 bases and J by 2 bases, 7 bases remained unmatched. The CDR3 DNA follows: TGTGCCAGCAGCCCACAGGGGGCTAGCACCTACGAGCAGTACTTC. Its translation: CASSPQGASTYEQYF.

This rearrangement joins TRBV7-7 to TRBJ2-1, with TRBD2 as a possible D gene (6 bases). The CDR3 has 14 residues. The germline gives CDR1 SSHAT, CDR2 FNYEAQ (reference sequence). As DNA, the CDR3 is TGTGCTATCGAGACTAGGCTTTCCTACAATGAGCAGTTCTTC. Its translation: CAIETRLSYNEQFF.

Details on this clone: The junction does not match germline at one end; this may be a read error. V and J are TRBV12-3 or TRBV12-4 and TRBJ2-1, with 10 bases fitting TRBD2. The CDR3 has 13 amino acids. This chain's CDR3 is CASSNWTSGSMVF. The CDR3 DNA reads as TGTGCCAGCAGTAATTGGACTAGCGGAAGTATGGTCTTC.

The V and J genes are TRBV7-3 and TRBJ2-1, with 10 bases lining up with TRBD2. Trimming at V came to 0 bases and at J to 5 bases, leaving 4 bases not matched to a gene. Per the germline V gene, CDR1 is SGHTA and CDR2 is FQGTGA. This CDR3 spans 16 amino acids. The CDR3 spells CASSLTRTSGNNEQFF. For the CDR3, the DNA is TGTGCCAGCAGCTTAACCAGGACTAGCGGCAACAATGAGCAGTTCTTC.

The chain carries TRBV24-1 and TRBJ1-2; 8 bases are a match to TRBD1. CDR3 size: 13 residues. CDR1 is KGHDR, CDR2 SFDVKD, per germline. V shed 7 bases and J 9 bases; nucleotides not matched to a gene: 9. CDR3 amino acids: CATSGQGGISYTF. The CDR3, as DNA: TGTGCCACCAGCGGACAGGGAGGGATCAGCTACACCTTC.

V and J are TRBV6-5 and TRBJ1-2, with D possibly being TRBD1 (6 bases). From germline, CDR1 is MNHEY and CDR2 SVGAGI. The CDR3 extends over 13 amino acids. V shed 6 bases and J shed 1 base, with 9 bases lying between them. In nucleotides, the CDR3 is TGTGCCAGCAGGGTGGACAGTAACTATGGCTACACCTTC. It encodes CASRVDSNYGYTF.

The CDR3 sequence is CASSEDRVNQPQHF. The CDR3 coding sequence is TGTGCCAGCAGTGAAGACAGAGTCAATCAGCCCCAGCATTTT. The rearrangement joins TRBV2 to TRBJ1-5; D ambiguous. Germline values: CDR1 SNHLY, CDR2 FYNNEI. Trimming took off 1 base at V and 3 bases at J, with 7 bases between the two ends. CDR3 length: 14 residues.

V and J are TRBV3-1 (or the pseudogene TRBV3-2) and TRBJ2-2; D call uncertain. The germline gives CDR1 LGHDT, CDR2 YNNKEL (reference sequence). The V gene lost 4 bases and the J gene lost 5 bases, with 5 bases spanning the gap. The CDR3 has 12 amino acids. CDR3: CASSLRTGELFF. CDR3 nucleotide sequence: TGTGCCAGCAGCCTCAGGACCGGGGAGCTGTTTTTT.

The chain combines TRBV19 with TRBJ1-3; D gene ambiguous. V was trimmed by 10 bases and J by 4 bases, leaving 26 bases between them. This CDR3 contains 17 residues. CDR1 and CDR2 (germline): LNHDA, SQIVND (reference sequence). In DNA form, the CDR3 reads TGTGCCACCCTGAACCACCCTGGCCCGCGATCAGGAAACACCATATATTTT. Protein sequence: CATLNHPGPRSGNTIYF.